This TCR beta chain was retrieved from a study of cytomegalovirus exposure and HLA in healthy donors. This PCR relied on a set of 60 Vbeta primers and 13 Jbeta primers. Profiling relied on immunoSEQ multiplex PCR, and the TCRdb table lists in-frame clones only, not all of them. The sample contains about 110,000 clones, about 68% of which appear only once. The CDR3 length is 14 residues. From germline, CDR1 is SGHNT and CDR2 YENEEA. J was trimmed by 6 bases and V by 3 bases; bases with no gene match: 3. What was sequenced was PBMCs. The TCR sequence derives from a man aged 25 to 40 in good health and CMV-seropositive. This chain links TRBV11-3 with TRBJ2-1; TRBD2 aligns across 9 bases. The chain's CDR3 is CASSFGTSINEQFF. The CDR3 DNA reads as TGTGCCAGCAGCTTCGGGACTAGCATCAATGAGCAGTTCTTC.